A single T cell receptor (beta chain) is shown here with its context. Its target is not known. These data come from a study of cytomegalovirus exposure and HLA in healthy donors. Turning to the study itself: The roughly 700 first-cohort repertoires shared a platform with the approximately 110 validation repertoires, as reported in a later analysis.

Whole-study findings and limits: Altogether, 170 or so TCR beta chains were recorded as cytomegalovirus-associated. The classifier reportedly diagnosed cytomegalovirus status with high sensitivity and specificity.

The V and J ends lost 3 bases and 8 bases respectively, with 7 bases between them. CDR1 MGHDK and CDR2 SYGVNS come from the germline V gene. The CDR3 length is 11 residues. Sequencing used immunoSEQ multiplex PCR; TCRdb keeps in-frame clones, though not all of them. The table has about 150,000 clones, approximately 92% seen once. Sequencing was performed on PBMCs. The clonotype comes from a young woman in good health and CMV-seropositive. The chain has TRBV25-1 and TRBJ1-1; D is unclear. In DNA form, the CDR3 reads TGTGCCAGCAGTGACCCCTCGGAAGCTTTCTTT. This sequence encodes CASSDPSEAFF.